The 2 T cell receptor beta chains in this list originate from one sample, sequenced in a study of post-analysis software for immune sequencing data. These TCRs are of unknown antigen specificity. Study-wide findings and caveats: Five or six TRBV segments, TRBV5-6, TRBV5-1 and TRBV20-1 among them, were found more frequent in patients than controls.

TCR beta cDNA libraries included unique molecular identifiers. TCRdb re-analysed the PCR reads in MiXCR, keeping a single row per CDR3 protein. The table has roughly 870,000 distinct CDR3 sequences, about 57% seen once. Source material: blood. These TCRs come from a girl aged 10 to 17 with multiple sclerosis.

This clonotype has a single count. The gene calls are TRBV7-6 and TRBJ2-2; no definite D call. CDR3 size: 14 residues. Germline V gives CDR1 SGHVS, CDR2 FNYEAQ. Trimming took off 4 bases at V and 8 bases at J, with 14 bases between the two ends. The CDR3 DNA sequence: TGTGCCAGCAGCTACCCGACAAGCTCAGGGGAGCTGTTTTTT. Translating it yields CASSYPTSSGELFF.

The rearrangement joins TRBV5-5 to TRBJ2-7, with a tentative D call TRBD2 (5 bases). Germline V lookup: CDR1 SGHKS, CDR2 YYEKEE (reference sequence). V dropped 0 bases and J dropped 3 bases, with 13 bases sitting between them. The CDR3 spans 15 residues. CDR3 in amino acids: CASSLGGRHHYEQYF. CDR3 DNA sequence: TGTGCCAGCAGCTTGGGAGGGCGACACCACTACGAGCAGTACTTC.